This T cell receptor (beta chain) emerged from a study of identical twins. Note on this clonotype: Its cognate antigen is unknown.

From the 5' RACE reads, TCRdb called clonotypes with MiXCR, one entry per CDR3 protein. The data contain about 190,000 distinct CDR3 sequences, about a sixth of them singletons. Overall study findings and caveats: Sequences that were beta out-of-frame showed weaker excess twin sharing.

The CDR3 runs 14 residues. Germline trimming cut 4 bases from V and 8 bases from J; bases unmatched to any gene: 7. Germline CDR1 is SGHRS and CDR2 is YFSETQ. The same data also contributed to another study, on T cells expressing NK-cell markers. From that study: About 1.0-8% of CD8+ T cells in more than five donors belonged to dominant NKG2C+ clonotypes.

The clonotype originates from a woman between 18 and 29 years old in good health. V gene TRBV5-1 combines with J gene TRBJ2-1, with TRBD1 matching over 9 bases. Sequencing was done on a sample of CD8+ T cells sorted from blood. CDR3 coding DNA: TGCGCCAGCAGCCCGCGGACAGGGGTTGATGAGCAGTTCTTC. Amino acids: CASSPRTGVDEQFF.